These 3 T cell receptor beta chains came from one sample sequenced in a study of human T cells and chemical hapten exposure. Time point denoted: patch test 1, 2 weeks after DPC sensitization. Treatment of the sample: therapeutic diphenylcyclopropenone sensitization with weekly scalp DPC. TCRdb itself ran the RACE reads through MiXCR, one entry per CDR3 protein. The table lists around 300,000 distinct CDR3 sequences, under 9% of them singletons. Sequenced material: whole blood, taken in connection with sensitization to the hapten diphenylcyclopropenone (DPC). The source of these receptors is a woman under 30 with alopecia areata. Some clones in this sample may be carry-over from other donors' samples.

The table lists this clonotype with a few counts. This sequence joins TRBV5-1 and TRBJ2-4; no clear D gene. With 4 bases removed from V and 0 bases from J, the gap between germline ends came to 14 bases. The CDR3 is made up of 16 amino acids. From germline, CDR1 is SGHRS and CDR2 YFSETQ. The CDR3 region is CASSPPATGAKNIQYF. The CDR3 DNA sequence: TGCGCCAGCAGCCCACCCGCGACTGGAGCCAAAAACATTCAGTACTTC.

This clonotype appeared many times. This sequence joins TRBV4-3 and TRBJ2-1; 11 bases map to TRBD2. With 3 bases clipped from V and 8 bases from J, the junction kept 6 bases outside the gene matches. From germline, CDR1 is LGHNA and CDR2 YSLEER. The CDR3 is 15 residues long. CDR3 region: CASSQRLAGYDEQFF. CDR3 sequence (DNA): TGCGCCAGCAGCCAGAGACTAGCGGGGTACGATGAGCAGTTCTTC.

The chain combines TRBV11-2 with TRBJ1-5; D not resolved. Germline loops: CDR1 SGHAT, CDR2 FQNNGV. Trimming cost V 4 bases and J 8 bases, with 12 bases left between them. The CDR3 is 13 amino acids. The CDR3 protein is CASSSDSLEPQHF. The DNA for the CDR3 is TGTGCCAGCAGCTCGGATTCGTTGGAGCCCCAGCATTTT.